This is a list of T cell receptor beta chains from one sample in a study of blood T cells in healthy people across ages. TCRdb reanalysed the 5' RACE reads using MiXCR and keeps one entry per CDR3 protein. The sample contains under 800,000 distinct CDR3 sequences, roughly 21% of which appear only once. The sample consisted of blood. The receptors stem from a man between 65 and 79 years old in good health. Each CDR3 is given with its conserved first and last residue. The D gene is left open where the match is weak. Expanded clones are given a class, and other clones once, few, many or no size at all.

.	TRBD2	TRBV29-1	TRBJ2-7	CSVARTSGSGTSSYEQYF	TGCAGCGTTGCTCGGACTAGCGGGAGTGGGACGAGCTCCTACGAGCAGTACTTC
few	TRBD1	TRBV5-1	TRBJ2-7	CASSIAGQGTYEQYF	TGCGCCAGCAGCATAGCGGGACAGGGGACCTACGAGCAGTACTTC
few	TRBD1	TRBV7-9	TRBJ1-1	CASSLGETGSRTEAFF	TGTGCCAGCAGCTTAGGGGAGACAGGGTCTCGCACTGAAGCTTTCTTT
many	.	TRBV6-2/TRBV6-3	TRBJ2-2	CASSSWGGELFF	TGTGCCAGCAGTTCTTGGGGCGGGGAGCTGTTTTTT
few	TRBD1	TRBV20-1	TRBJ1-2	CSAEQGDNYGYTF	TGCAGTGCTGAACAGGGGGATAACTATGGCTACACCTTC
few	.	TRBV5-1	TRBJ2-1	CASSLAPGSDEQFF	TGCGCCAGCAGCTTGGCACCCGGGTCCGATGAGCAGTTCTTC
.	TRBD2	TRBV18	TRBJ2-5	CASSPLGAGAEETQYF	TGTGCCAGCTCACCATTGGGAGCGGGAGCGGAAGAGACCCAGTACTTC
.	.	TRBV9	TRBJ2-7	CASSVADLSYEQYF	TGTGCCAGCAGCGTAGCGGATCTCTCCTACGAGCAGTACTTC
few	.	TRBV7-6	TRBJ2-1	CASSLDVLSYNEQFF	TGTGCCAGCAGCTTAGACGTACTGTCCTACAATGAGCAGTTCTTC
.	.	TRBV29-1	TRBJ1-1	CSVRRETEAFF	TGCAGCGTTAGACGCGAGACTGAAGCTTTCTTT
once	.	TRBV20-1	TRBJ2-1	CSAKGNEQFF	TGCAGTGCTAAAGGCAATGAGCAGTTCTTC
few	.	TRBV6-5	TRBJ1-2	CASSGGQWYGYTF	TGTGCCAGCAGTGGGGGGCAATGGTATGGCTACACCTTC
.	.	TRBV29-1	TRBJ2-3	CSAIDPDTQYF	TGCAGCGCGATAGACCCAGATACGCAGTATTTT
.	TRBD2	TRBV29-1	TRBJ2-5	CSVEMPSGGSETQYF	TGCAGCGTTGAGATGCCTAGCGGGGGCTCGGAGACCCAGTACTTC
.	TRBD2	TRBV11-2	TRBJ2-1	CASSRLGLAGRDEQFF	TGTGCCAGCAGCAGACTAGGACTAGCGGGACGAGATGAGCAGTTCTTC
.	TRBD2	TRBV28	TRBJ2-1	CASSFGTSGSGLHNEQFF	TGTGCCAGCAGTTTCGGGACTAGCGGGAGTGGCCTACACAATGAGCAGTTCTTC
few	.	TRBV9	TRBJ2-2	CASSVEAGILTGELFF	TGTGCCAGCAGCGTAGAGGCAGGAATTTTGACCGGGGAGCTGTTTTTT
.	TRBD2	TRBV5-1	TRBJ2-7	CAGSLNFAGGQRLYEQYF	TGCGCCGGCAGCTTGAATTTTGCGGGAGGGCAAAGGCTCTACGAGCAGTACTTC
few	.	TRBV14	TRBJ2-1	CASRDMVYNEQFF	TGTGCCAGCCGGGATATGGTCTACAATGAGCAGTTCTTC
.	.	TRBV6-6	TRBJ1-2	CASKNRANYGYTF	TGTGCCTCAAAGAACAGGGCTAACTATGGCTACACCTTC
many	TRBD1	TRBV7-6	TRBJ2-3	CASKTGRGTDTQYF	TGTGCCAGCAAGACAGGGAGAGGCACAGATACGCAGTATTTT
.	.	TRBV4-1	TRBJ2-2	CASSQEGISNDFTGELFF	TGCGCCAGCAGCCAAGAGGGGATCTCGAACGATTTCACCGGGGAGCTGTTTTTT
many	.	TRBV7-3	TRBJ2-5	CASSLTIGETQYF	TGTGCCAGCAGCTTAACAATTGGGGAGACCCAGTACTTC
few	TRBD2	TRBV12-3/TRBV12-4	TRBJ2-1	CASSPQREGNYNEQFF	TGTGCCAGCAGTCCCCAGCGGGAGGGCAACTACAATGAGCAGTTCTTC
.	.	TRBV18	TRBJ2-2	CASSPPDQGSTGELFF	TGTGCCAGCTCACCACCAGATCAGGGATCCACCGGGGAGCTGTTTTTT
few	.	TRBV7-9	TRBJ2-4	CASSAGWDFTAKNIQYF	TGTGCCAGCAGCGCCGGGTGGGATTTTACCGCCAAAAACATTCAGTACTTC
few	TRBD1	TRBV18	TRBJ2-1	CASSHTKTGVGLQFF	TGTGCCAGCTCACATACAAAGACAGGGGTCGGTCTGCAGTTCTTC
many	.	TRBV11-3	TRBJ2-1	CASSELGYNEQFF	TGTGCCAGCAGCGAATTGGGCTACAATGAGCAGTTCTTC
.	TRBD2	TRBV11-2	TRBJ2-1	CASSFEAGVYNEQFF	TGTGCCAGCAGCTTTGAGGCGGGGGTCTACAATGAGCAGTTCTTC
.	.	TRBV14	TRBJ2-1	CASSQEQFF	TGTGCCAGCAGCCAAGAGCAGTTCTTC
few	.	TRBV27	TRBJ2-7	CASSLEVGAYEQYF	TGTGCCAGCAGTTTAGAAGTGGGAGCCTACGAGCAGTACTTC
.	.	TRBV20-1	TRBJ2-5	CSARDEYF	TGCAGTGCTAGAGACGAGTACTTC
few	.	TRBV7-2	TRBJ2-5	CASSLGPSRETQYF	TGTGCCAGCAGTTTAGGGCCTAGCCGAGAGACCCAGTACTTC
.	.	TRBV20-1	TRBJ2-1	CSARVLTGSYNEQFF	TGCAGTGCTAGAGTCCTCACAGGATCCTACAATGAGCAGTTCTTC
.	.	TRBV18	TRBJ2-5	CASSPGRDQETQYF	TGTGCCAGCTCACCGGGCAGGGACCAAGAGACCCAGTACTTC
.	.	TRBV20-1	TRBJ2-3	CSANPQGNTDTQYF	TGCAGTGCTAATCCACAGGGAAACACAGATACGCAGTATTTT
few	TRBD1	TRBV20-1	TRBJ2-4	CSATGQTLAKNIQYF	TGCAGTGCGACGGGACAGACACTAGCCAAAAACATTCAGTACTTC
.	TRBD1	TRBV7-2	TRBJ1-2	CASRLPGQQHGYTF	TGTGCCAGCAGACTTCCGGGACAGCAGCATGGCTACACCTTC
.	.	TRBV9	TRBJ1-1	CASSVTPEKAAFF	TGTGCCAGCAGCGTAACCCCAGAAAAGGCGGCTTTCTTT
.	.	TRBV29-1	TRBJ2-4	CSVDGGKNIQYF	TGCAGCGTTGATGGGGGGAAAAACATTCAGTACTTC
.	TRBD1	TRBV7-2	TRBJ1-2	CASSLVASVGQGGGYTF	TGTGCCAGCAGCTTAGTTGCTTCAGTCGGACAGGGCGGTGGCTACACCTTC
.	.	TRBV7-3	TRBJ2-7	CASSPGSSSVYEQYF	TGTGCCAGCAGCCCCGGATCGAGTTCAGTATACGAGCAGTACTTC
few	TRBD1	TRBV28	TRBJ2-3	CASSQPRGQSDTQYF	TGTGCCAGCAGCCAACCCCGGGGACAGTCAGATACGCAGTATTTT
few	.	TRBV29-1	TRBJ2-1	CSGGWGMEYNEQFF	TGCAGCGGGGGATGGGGGATGGAGTACAATGAGCAGTTCTTC